Below, 27 T cell receptor beta chains from the same sample are listed, as sequenced in a study of CD8 T cell repertoires and HIV-1 epitope variants. TCRdb's copy holds only in-frame clones and misses some; the assay was immunoSEQ multiplex PCR. Here the sample spans some 1,000 clones, just under 70% being singletons. No cognate antigen is known for these TCRs. Source material: cultured CD8+ T cells derived from PBMCs. These receptors all come from a male donor with HIV.

This clone showed up just a few times. The chain carries TRBV7-2 and TRBJ2-3; D not resolved. Trimming removed 4 bases at V and 3 bases at J, with 11 bases between. The germline gives CDR1 SGHTA, CDR2 FQGNSA. This CDR3 region has 14 residues. The CDR3 nucleotides are TGTGCCAGCAGCTCCGTACTGGCGACAGATACGCAGTATTTT. This codes for CASSSVLATDTQYF.

This chain connects TRBV19 to TRBJ1-1, with TRBD1 matching over 8 bases. With V trimmed by 6 bases and J by 1 base, 4 bases remained unmatched. Germline-derived CDR1 and CDR2 are LNHDA and SQIVND (reference sequence). The CDR3 has 14 residues. In nucleotides, the CDR3 is TGTGCCAGTAGGACAGGGGTGCGGAACACTGAAGCTTTCTTT. The encoded protein is CASRTGVRNTEAFF. Supplemented by reference TRBV19 and TRBJ1-1, the full variable domain reads DGGITQSPKYLFRKEGQNVTLSCEQNLNHDAMYWYRQDPGQGLRLIYYSQIVNDFQKGDIAEGYSVSREKKESFPLTVTSAQKNPTAFYLCASRTGVRNTEAFFGQGTRLTVV.

This clone was recorded once. V and J are TRBV27 and TRBJ2-7; no firm D call. The CDR3 is 13 amino acids. V was pared by 5 bases and J by 0 bases, with 8 bases between. The germline gives CDR1 MNHEY, CDR2 SMNVEV (reference sequence). The CDR3 DNA reads TGTGCCAGCAGTCTTAAAAGCTCCTACGAGCAGTACTTC. Amino acid sequence: CASSLKSSYEQYF.

The genes are TRBV6-5 and TRBJ2-3; the D is unclear. Deletions cut 0 bases from V and 1 base from J, with 11 bases between. The CDR3 length is 16 residues. Per the germline V gene, CDR1 is MNHEY and CDR2 is SVGAGI. CDR3 sequence: CASSYSTDPRTDTQYF. The DNA for the CDR3 is TGTGCCAGCAGTTACTCTACGGACCCTCGCACAGATACGCAGTATTTT.

This clone was found a few times. The chain couples TRBV27 to TRBJ2-7; maybe TRBD1 (6 bases). Trimming left V 5 bases short and J 5 bases short, with 19 bases between. CDR1 is MNHEY, CDR2 SMNVEV, per germline (reference sequence). The CDR3 is made up of 15 amino acids. This chain's CDR3 is CASSPLTGSADEQYF. CDR3 coding DNA: TGTGCCAGCAGTCCTTTAACAGGGAGTGCAGACGAGCAGTACTTC.

The chain has TRBV19 and TRBJ2-1; D is ambiguous. The CDR3 has 13 amino acids. The germline V and J ends were trimmed by 5 bases and 8 bases, with 13 bases remaining between them. Germline loops: CDR1 LNHDA, CDR2 SQIVND (reference sequence). In DNA, the CDR3 is TGTGCCAGTAGTGTCACAGAACTCCATGAGCAGTTCTTC. This translates into CASSVTELHEQFF.

This chain links TRBV28 with TRBJ2-7; TRBD1 agrees at 9 bases. This CDR3 has 14 residues. Trimming removed 5 bases from V and 6 bases from J; junction bases left unmatched: 8. From germline, CDR1 is MDHEN and CDR2 SYDVKM. This CDR3 is CASSPGTGLPEQYF. As DNA, the CDR3 is TGTGCCAGCAGTCCCGGGACAGGGCTTCCCGAGCAGTACTTC.

Judged by abundance, this clone is large. J is TRBJ2-7 and V is TRBV7-9; D may be TRBD2 (6 bases). Trimming cost V 2 bases and J 6 bases, with 8 bases left between them. This CDR3 is built from 12 residues. The germline V gene encodes CDR1 SEHNR and CDR2 FQNEAQ (reference sequence). CDR3 loop: CASSLRAGEQYF. The CDR3 nucleotides are TGTGCCAGCAGCTTACGAGCGGGCGAGCAGTACTTC.

The V and J genes are TRBV6-6 and TRBJ2-7, with D uncertain. Between the trimmed V and J ends, which lost 3 bases and 2 bases, there was a span of 11 bases. CDR3 length: 14 residues. The germline gives CDR1 MNHNY, CDR2 SVGAGI (reference sequence). The CDR3 DNA reads as TGTGCCAGCAGTTATTCCGGGCCCACCTACGAGCAGTACTTC. This codes for CASSYSGPTYEQYF.

This clone was observed a single time. The V gene is TRBV11-3, the J gene TRBJ2-3; D is possibly TRBD2 (5 bases). The CDR3 totals 15 residues. Trimming pared 5 bases from V and 5 bases from J, leaving 17 bases between. Looked up from germline, CDR1 is SGHNT and CDR2 is YENEEA. The CDR3: CASSRREGVGDTQYF. CDR3 nucleotides: TGTGCCAGCAGCCGAAGAGAGGGAGTGGGAGATACGCAGTATTTT.

This chain connects TRBV27 to TRBJ1-5; D is possibly TRBD1 (6 bases). Germline loops: CDR1 MNHEY, CDR2 SMNVEV (reference sequence). V lost 6 bases to trimming and J lost 2 bases, with 14 bases between them. CDR3 size: 15 residues. CDR3 sequence: CASSRTRGGNQPQHF. CDR3 nucleotides: TGTGCCAGCAGCCGGACCAGGGGTGGCAATCAGCCCCAGCATTTT.

J is TRBJ2-2 and V is TRBV7-9; TRBD1 agrees at 7 bases. The CDR3 covers 17 residues. Per the germline V gene, CDR1 is SEHNR and CDR2 is FQNEAQ (reference sequence). V lost 0 bases and J lost 4; bases outside the gene matches: 8. CDR3 coding DNA: TGTGCCAGCAGCTTAGCGCATACGGGACAGTTCACCGGGGAGCTGTTTTTT. Translation: CASSLAHTGQFTGELFF.

The chain links TRBV28 to TRBJ1-2, with 7 bases that match TRBD1. The CDR3 loop spans 14 amino acids. The junction had 7 bases not matched to a gene; V was cut back by 3 bases and J by 6 bases. Germline assignment: CDR1 MDHEN and CDR2 SYDVKM. This CDR3 is CASSFGGQINGYTF. CDR3 nucleotides: TGTGCCAGCAGTTTTGGGGGACAGATCAATGGCTACACCTTC.

The V call is TRBV27, the J call TRBJ2-1; 7 bases map to TRBD1. The CDR3 spans 16 residues. The ends lost 6 bases at V and 0 bases at J; junction bases unmatched: 8. Germline CDR1 is MNHEY and CDR2 is SMNVEV (reference sequence). DNA for the CDR3: TGTGCCAGCAGCCTAAGACAGGGCTCCTCCTACAATGAGCAGTTCTTC. Its protein is CASSLRQGSSYNEQFF.

The rearrangement uses TRBV6-4 and TRBJ2-5, with unresolved D. The CDR3 covers 13 residues. V was clipped by 3 bases and J by 4 bases, with 9 bases between them. Germline-derived CDR1 and CDR2 are MRHNA and SNTAGT. The CDR3: CASSEWVGETQYF. The CDR3 DNA follows: TGTGCCAGCAGTGAATGGGTTGGAGAGACCCAGTACTTC.

The rearrangement links TRBV6-1 to TRBJ2-1; D gene ambiguous. The CDR3 loop spans 13 amino acids. The germline gives CDR1 MNHNS, CDR2 SASEGT. The V and J ends lost 6 bases and 3 bases respectively, with 9 bases between them. The CDR3 DNA reads TGTGCCAGCAGCCAGGCGAGCTACAATGAGCAGTTCTTC. The encoded protein is CASSQASYNEQFF.

This CDR3 is CASSFPGTGHETQYF. The CDR3 region has the DNA TGTGCCAGCAGCTTCCCCGGGACAGGGCATGAGACCCAGTACTTC. The rearrangement joins TRBV7-2 to TRBJ2-5, with 9 bases aligning to TRBD1. With 3 bases clipped from V and 5 bases from J, the junction kept 7 bases outside the gene matches. This CDR3 has 15 residues. In germline, CDR1 is SGHTA, CDR2 FQGNSA.

This clone was counted between two and nine times. This sequence joins TRBV10-1 and TRBJ2-7; perhaps TRBD2 as D (5 bases). Germline V gene sequence: CDR1 WNHNN, CDR2 SYGVQD (reference sequence). The CDR3 runs to 13 residues. Trimming left V 0 bases short and J 3 bases short, with 6 bases between. CDR3 sequence: CASSESRDYEQYF. The CDR3, as DNA: TGCGCCAGCAGTGAGTCGAGGGACTACGAGCAGTACTTC.

The chain is built from TRBV9 and TRBJ1-5, with 9 bases aligning to TRBD1. The length of the CDR3 is 15 residues. With 4 bases clipped from V and 1 base from J, the junction kept 3 bases outside the gene matches. CDR1 and CDR2 from the germline V gene are SGDLS and YYNGEE. The CDR3 DNA sequence: TGTGCCAGCAGCATCGGACAGGGGAGCAATCAGCCCCAGCATTTT. Protein product: CASSIGQGSNQPQHF. The full variable domain, completed using reference TRBV9 and TRBJ1-5, is DSGVTQTPKHLITATGQRVTLRCSPRSGDLSVYWYQQSLDQGLQFLIQYYNGEERAKGNILERFSAQQFPDLHSELNLSSLELGDSALYFCASSIGQGSNQPQHFGDGTRLSIL.

The chain links TRBV28 to TRBJ2-5; possibly TRBD2 for D (6 bases). The germline CDR1 and CDR2 sequences are MDHEN and SYDVKM. The CDR3 is 14 amino acids. The ends were cut back, 4 bases at V and 4 bases at J, with 13 bases in the middle. The CDR3 region is CASSSPLGGETQYF. CDR3 bases: TGTGCCAGCAGTTCACCCCTGGGGGGAGAGACCCAGTACTTC.

J is TRBJ2-7 and V is TRBV21-1. TRBV21-1 is a documented pseudogene. The CDR3 is 13 amino acids. CDR3 in DNA: TGTGCCAGCAGCTTACCAAGCTCCTACGAGCAGTACTTC. Translation gives CASSLPSSYEQYF.

This chain joins TRBV27 and TRBJ2-5, with 8 bases matching TRBD1. CDR3 size: 13 residues. J was trimmed by 2 bases and V by 8 bases; bases with no gene match: 4. Germline V gives CDR1 MNHEY, CDR2 SMNVEV (reference sequence). CDR3 protein: CASRGTGQETQYF. The CDR3 DNA sequence: TGTGCCAGCCGGGGGACAGGTCAAGAGACCCAGTACTTC.

The rearrangement links TRBV28 to TRBJ2-1; TRBD1 might be the D (6 bases). CDR3 length: 13 amino acids. V lost 7 bases, J lost 2 bases, and 9 bases lay in between. Germline V gene lookup returns CDR1 MDHEN and CDR2 SYDVKM. In DNA form, the CDR3 reads TGTGCCAGCACAACAGGGACCTACAATGAGCAGTTCTTC. Translation gives CASTTGTYNEQFF.

V gene TRBV28 combines with J gene TRBJ2-7, with D possibly matching TRBD1 (7 bases). The germline V gene has CDR1 MDHEN and CDR2 SYDVKM. CDR3 length equals 16 residues. V gave up 3 bases and J gave up 3 bases, with 18 bases separating them. CDR3 in amino acids: CASSFSPGQGGYEQYF. The CDR3 DNA is TGTGCCAGCAGTTTTTCCCCTGGGCAGGGGGGCTACGAGCAGTACTTC.

There are a few counts of this clone. The chain is built from TRBV27 and TRBJ2-7, with D perhaps matching TRBD1 or TRBD2 (5 bases each). V lost 2 bases to trimming and J lost 6 bases, with 8 bases between them. The CDR3 length is 12 residues. CDR1 is MNHEY and CDR2 is SMNVEV in the germline V gene (reference sequence). The CDR3 DNA is TGTGCCAGCAGTTTAGGGGGTAGCGAGCAGTACTTC. Its protein is CASSLGGSEQYF.

The chain has TRBV7-9 and TRBJ2-3, with 8 bases that match TRBD1. Germline CDR1 SEHNR, CDR2 FQNEAQ (reference sequence). The trim removed 3 bases at V and 2 bases at J, leaving 1 base unmatched. The CDR3 has 14 residues. CDR3 amino acids: CASSLGQDTDTQYF. In DNA, the CDR3 is TGTGCCAGCAGCTTGGGACAGGACACAGATACGCAGTATTTT.

This chain uses TRBV5-6 with TRBJ1-5; 12 nucleotides line up with TRBD1. Per the germline V gene, CDR1 is SGHDT and CDR2 is YYEEEE. The CDR3 totals 16 residues. V was pared by 4 bases and J by 3 bases, with 5 bases of the junction left unmatched. For the CDR3, the DNA is TGTGCCAGCAGCGGGGGACAGGGGGCTCCCAATCAGCCCCAGCATTTT. Its translation is CASSGGQGAPNQPQHF. Based on the CDR3 plus reference TRBV5-6 and TRBJ1-5, the full variable domain is DAGVTQSPTHLIKTRGQQVTLRCSPKSGHDTVSWYQQALGQGPQFIFQYYEEEERQRGNFPDRFSGHQFPNYSSELNVNALLLGDSALYLCASSGGQGAPNQPQHFGDGTRLSIL.